The TCR beta chain under discussion was sequenced for a study of T cell repertoires in cytomegalovirus infection. The CDR3 contains 15 residues. Germline trimming cut 4 bases from V and 2 bases from J; bases unmatched to any gene: 6. Germline V gene lookup returns CDR1 SGHVS and CDR2 FNYEAQ. This clonotype was found a few times. Its specificity is not known. TCRdb recomputed calls from the reads with MiXCR, one row per CDR3 protein. The sample consists of some 130,000 distinct CDR3 sequences, 30% to 40% of them appearing once. This sequence originates from a human donor in good health (CMV status not recorded). Some clones in this sample may be carry-over from other donors' samples. The chain employs TRBV7-6 and TRBJ2-7; 9 positions agree with TRBD1. Here the sequenced sample was CD8+ T cells from cultured PBMCs, taken from culture after CMV antigen stimulation. The CDR3 protein is CASSSPDRGTYEQYF. CDR3 DNA sequence: TGTGCCAGCAGCTCTCCGGACAGGGGAACCTACGAGCAGTACTTC.